These T cell receptor beta chains were read from a single sample in a study of cytomegalovirus exposure and HLA in healthy donors. Sequenced by immunoSEQ multiplex PCR; TCRdb stores in-frame clones only, minus some. The sample includes 150,000 to 190,000 clones, approximately 82% of them seen just once. Sequenced input: PBMCs. The receptors were sampled from a woman aged 45-65 years in good health and CMV-seropositive. Both conserved end residues are part of each CDR3. Not all rows give a size; the values are once, few, many and, for expanded clones, a class.

size,V,J,CDR3
.,TRBV6-6,TRBJ1-3,CASSYTSTNGNTIYF
.,TRBV28,TRBJ1-3,CASSITRDRENTIYF
once,TRBV18,TRBJ1-1,CASSQQGAVTEAFF
.,TRBV9,TRBJ2-3,CASSVDRQGGTDTQYF
.,TRBV5-1,TRBJ2-3,CASTASGGTDTQYF
few,TRBV4-2,TRBJ1-4,CASSRTTDKNEKLFF
.,TRBV30,TRBJ2-7,CAWSRSEVEQYF
.,TRBV9,TRBJ1-3,CASSSRGSGNTIYF
once,TRBV2,TRBJ2-2,CATTDRAGGTGELFF
.,TRBV7-7,TRBJ2-5,CASSPRLEQTQYF
few,TRBV19,TRBJ1-2,CASTHLLGGGYGYTF
.,TRBV2,TRBJ2-1,CASSEGGLAGGEQFF
.,TRBV15,TRBJ1-2,CATSRGGQLYGYTF
few,TRBV5-1,TRBJ2-7,CASSNYYEQYF
.,TRBV6-6,TRBJ2-7,CASSGQANEQYF
.,TRBV9,TRBJ1-4,CASSPVGGGGEKLFF
.,TRBV6-1,TRBJ1-3,CASSEFRDRATISGNTIYF
.,TRBV4-3,TRBJ1-2,CASSRNRGNYGYTF
.,TRBV29-1,TRBJ2-2,CSVYTSSSGELFF
.,TRBV11-2,TRBJ2-7,CASSLEAGVQQYF
.,TRBV30,TRBJ2-5,CAWSVAGPETQYF
few,TRBV5-1,TRBJ2-3,CASSLSGGAPDTQYF
.,TRBV6-1,TRBJ1-1,CAGRAGGNTEAFF
.,TRBV5-6,TRBJ2-1,CASSFGTSPNEQFF
.,TRBV29-1,TRBJ1-2,CSVEGRGYGYTF
.,TRBV6-5,TRBJ2-7,CASSPSGGALGQYF
.,TRBV6-6,TRBJ1-1,CASSYSNWTEAFF
once,TRBV6-5,TRBJ1-4,CASSGQGIGEKLFF
few,TRBV4-2,TRBJ2-3,CASREGRGGATDTQYF
.,TRBV6-1,TRBJ2-3,CASSESPLNGVLVAGDTQYF
.,TRBV27,TRBJ2-4,CASSSDKDGGWNIQYF
.,TRBV30,TRBJ1-2,CAWSGMGTLYGYTF
.,TRBV18,TRBJ1-1,CASSPPGGEAFF
.,TRBV19,TRBJ2-4,CASSVGQGIGNIQYF
.,TRBV2,TRBJ2-7,CASTFSGGAYEQYF
.,TRBV5-1,TRBJ2-7,CASSFLQGYEQYF
few,TRBV5-1,TRBJ1-1,CASSSGQGLAWEAFF
.,TRBV5-4,.,CASSLGGGSSYEQYF
.,TRBV7-8,TRBJ1-2,CASSLVAGGIYGYTF
.,TRBV30,TRBJ2-4,CAWSGAGGQSIQYF
.,TRBV4-3,TRBJ2-1,CASSQGRGQYNEQFF